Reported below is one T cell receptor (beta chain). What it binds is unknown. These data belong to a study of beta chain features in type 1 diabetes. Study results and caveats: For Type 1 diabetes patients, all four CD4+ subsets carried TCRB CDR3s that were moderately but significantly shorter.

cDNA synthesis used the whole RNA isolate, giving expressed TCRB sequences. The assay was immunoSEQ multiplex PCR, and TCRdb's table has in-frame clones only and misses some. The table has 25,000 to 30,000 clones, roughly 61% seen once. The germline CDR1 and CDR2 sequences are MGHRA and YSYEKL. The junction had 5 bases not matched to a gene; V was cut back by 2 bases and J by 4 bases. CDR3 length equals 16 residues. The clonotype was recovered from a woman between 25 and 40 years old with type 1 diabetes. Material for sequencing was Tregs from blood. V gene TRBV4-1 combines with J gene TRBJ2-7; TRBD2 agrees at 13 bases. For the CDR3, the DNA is TGCGCCAGCAGCCAAACCGGGACTAGCGGGAAGTACGAGCAGTACTTC. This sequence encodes CASSQTGTSGKYEQYF.